This entry features one T cell receptor beta chain sequence. The data were taken from a study of T-cell reconstitution after alpha-beta-depleted transplantation in children. Germline-derived CDR1 and CDR2 are MNHNS and SASEGT. CDR3 length: 14 residues. The ends lost 6 bases at V and 5 bases at J; junction bases unmatched: 7. As it was prepared, the TCRbeta library received unique molecular identifiers. TCRdb re-called the PCR reads with MiXCR, one entry per CDR3 protein. The table has around 380,000 distinct CDR3 sequences, roughly 10% seen once; the top ten hold 4.5% to 6.5%. The chain couples TRBV6-1 to TRBJ1-2; the match to TRBD1 covers 9 bases. This clonotype was sampled from a human donor who donated a stem cell graft to a child with acute myeloid leukemia. This specimen consisted of PBMCs from the stem cell graft donor, obtained from the stem cell graft. CDR3 bases: TGTGCCAGCAGGGCCGGGACAGGGTCTTATGGCTACACCTTC. It translates to CASRAGTGSYGYTF.